This TCR beta chain was found in a study of blood T cell repertoires in COVID-19. Study background: Specimens from acute and convalescent COVID-19 originated in the United States, Italy and Spain.

Some clones are missing from TCRdb's copy, which holds only in-frame ones; the method was immunoSEQ multiplex PCR. The sample records about 250,000 clones, about four fifths being singletons. Germline CDR1 reads MNHEY; CDR2 reads SVGAGI. With 6 bases removed from V and 7 bases from J, the gap between germline ends came to 7 bases. The CDR3 totals 11 residues. The chain couples TRBV6-5 to TRBJ2-4; D call uncertain. Input material: peripheral blood. This receptor was obtained from a man older than 75 with acute or convalescent COVID-19. The CDR3 region is CASRDKNIQYF. The CDR3 nucleotides are TGTGCCAGCAGAGACAAGAACATTCAGTACTTC.